The next 5 T cell receptor beta chains were all read from a single sample in a study of control samples from healthy donors and cancer patients. Libraries were prepared by immunoSEQ multiplex PCR; TCRdb keeps only in-frame clonotypes and omits some of them. The sample comprises 140,000 or so clones, just under 95% of which are singletons, and approximately 15% rests with the top ten. The sample consisted of PBMCs. Receptors were obtained from a man in his 60s with colorectal cancer.

The genes are TRBV3-1 (or the pseudogene TRBV3-2) and TRBJ2-7, with D possibly being TRBD1 or TRBD2 (6 bases each). CDR1 and CDR2 (germline): LGHDT, YNNKEL (reference sequence). Trimming removed 4 bases at V and 2 bases at J, with 15 bases between. The CDR3 totals 15 residues. Written as DNA, the CDR3 is TGTGCCAGCAGCCTCACTAGGGGGGACCCCTACGAGCAGTACTTC. Translated: CASSLTRGDPYEQYF.

This clone was picked up one time. This chain joins TRBV30 and TRBJ1-2; no definite D call. Trimming pared 8 bases from V and 2 bases from J, leaving 15 bases between. CDR1 GTSNPN and CDR2 SVGIG come from the germline V gene (reference sequence). CDR3 length equals 13 residues. CDR3 amino acids: CAGRIQGNYGYTF. The CDR3 DNA sequence: TGTGCCGGGCGAATCCAAGGAAACTATGGCTACACCTTC.

The chain carries TRBV30 and TRBJ2-7, with D maybe TRBD1 (5 bases). Germline-derived CDR1 and CDR2 are GTSNPN and SVGIG (reference sequence). Trimming pared 0 bases from V and 7 bases from J, leaving 16 bases between. The CDR3 is 14 amino acids. The CDR3 protein is CAWSVHRQWPEQYF. The DNA for the CDR3 is TGTGCCTGGAGTGTACACCGACAGTGGCCTGAGCAGTACTTC.

V usage is TRBV5-6 and J usage is TRBJ2-7; perhaps TRBD1 as D (6 bases). The CDR3 is made up of 18 amino acids. Germline V CDR1 and CDR2: SGHDT, YYEEEE. Trimming pared 2 bases from V and 2 bases from J, leaving 23 bases between. The CDR3 bases are TGTGCCAGCAGCTTTCCTAGGTTTAACCGGGACATAACCTACGAGCAGTACTTC. Translation gives CASSFPRFNRDITYEQYF.

The chain is built from TRBV3-1 (or the pseudogene TRBV3-2) and TRBJ1-6; no definite D call. The length of the CDR3 is 13 residues. Trimming removed 0 bases at V and 10 bases at J, with 7 bases between. In germline, CDR1 is LGHDT, CDR2 YNNKEL (reference sequence). Here the CDR3 reads CASSQDQVSPLHF. CDR3 nucleotide sequence: TGTGCCAGCAGCCAAGACCAGGTCTCACCCCTCCACTTT.